This entry features one TCR beta chain sequence. A read error may account for a junction end that differs from germline. This sample stems from a study of shared clonotypes between healthy human individuals. TCRdb's copy holds only in-frame clones and misses some; the assay was immunoSEQ multiplex PCR. The sample lists about 1.5 million clones; approximately 98% were seen once. The donor cohort consisted entirely of Caucasian adults residing in Nashville, Tennessee. The germline gives CDR1 WNHNN, CDR2 SYGVQD (reference sequence). The CDR3 has 15 amino acids. This sequence was found in a man aged 25 to 45 in good health. The specimen sequenced was naive CD4+ T cells sorted from blood. As to subset: CD45RA+ positively selected. The chain recombines TRBV10-1 with TRBJ2-7, with a possible D match to TRBD1 (6 bases). CDR3 nucleotide sequence: TGCGCCAGCAGTGAGTCGTGGCAGGGGTCCTCCGAGCAGTACTTC. This gives the protein CASSESWQGSSEQYF.